The source of this T cell receptor beta chain is a study of T cell responses to AZD1222 COVID-19 vaccine. Whole-study context: Second doses that came at about 4 or about 12 weeks were put together. Study-wide results and caveats: Donors, mostly white British, included more females; clonal diversity was possibly underestimated. There were vaccine-associated CD4 TCRs across spike, dominant at 160-218 and 743-854. All repertoire sampling was performed exclusively after the peak T cell response.

Here immunoSEQ multiplex PCR was the method, and the copy in TCRdb shows in-frame clones only, minus some. The sample has some 55,000 clones; more than 70% are singletons. The germline V gene has CDR1 MGHRA and CDR2 YSYEKL. Trimming removed 4 bases at V and 4 bases at J, with 19 bases between. The CDR3 is made up of 16 amino acids. A note on this clone: Its matching antigen is unknown.

Source: peripheral blood, taken on day 0 of AZD1222 vaccination. The chain uses TRBV4-1 and TRBJ1-1; a weak D match, TRBD1 (5 bases). The sequence was collected from an adult in good health. The CDR3 protein is CASSREGRTGGTEAFF. The CDR3, as DNA: TGCGCCAGCAGCCGGGAGGGACGGACCGGGGGCACTGAAGCTTTCTTT.